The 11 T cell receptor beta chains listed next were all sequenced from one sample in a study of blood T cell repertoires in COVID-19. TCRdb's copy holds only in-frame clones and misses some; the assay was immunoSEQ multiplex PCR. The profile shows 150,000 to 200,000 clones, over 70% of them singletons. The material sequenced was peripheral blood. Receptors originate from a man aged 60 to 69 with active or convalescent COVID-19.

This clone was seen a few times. Here the CDR3 reads CASSPPRDSGLNLAFF. The CDR3 DNA reads as TGTGCCAGCTCACCCCCACGGGACAGTGGACTCAACTTGGCTTTCTTT. V usage is TRBV18 and J usage is TRBJ1-1, with 7 positions matching TRBD1. V was pared by 3 bases and J by 11 bases, with 18 bases of the junction left unmatched. The CDR3 totals 16 residues. The germline V gene has CDR1 KGHSH and CDR2 LQKENI.

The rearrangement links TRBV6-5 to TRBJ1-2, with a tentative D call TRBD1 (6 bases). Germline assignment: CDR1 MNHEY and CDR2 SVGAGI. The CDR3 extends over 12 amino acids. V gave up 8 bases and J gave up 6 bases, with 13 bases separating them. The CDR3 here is CASRRGGDGYTF. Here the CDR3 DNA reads TGTGCCAGCCGGAGGGGGGGCGATGGCTACACCTTC.

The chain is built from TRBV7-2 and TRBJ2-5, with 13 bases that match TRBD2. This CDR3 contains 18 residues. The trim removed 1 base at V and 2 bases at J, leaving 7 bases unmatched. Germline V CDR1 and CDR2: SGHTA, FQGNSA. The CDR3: CASSLVLAGGPQQETQYF. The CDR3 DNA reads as TGTGCCAGCAGCTTAGTACTAGCGGGAGGGCCCCAACAAGAGACCCAGTACTTC.

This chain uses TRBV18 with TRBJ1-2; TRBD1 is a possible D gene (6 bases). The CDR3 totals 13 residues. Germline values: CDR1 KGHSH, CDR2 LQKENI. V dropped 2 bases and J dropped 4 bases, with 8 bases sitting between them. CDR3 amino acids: CASSPGGSYGYTF. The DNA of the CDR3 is TGTGCCAGCTCACCAGGGGGCAGCTATGGCTACACCTTC.

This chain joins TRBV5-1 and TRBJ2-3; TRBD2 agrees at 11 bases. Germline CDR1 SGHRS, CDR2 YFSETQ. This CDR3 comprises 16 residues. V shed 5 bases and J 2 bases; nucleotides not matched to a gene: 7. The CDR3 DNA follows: TGCGCCAGCAGACTGGGACTAGCGGATAACACAGATACGCAGTATTTT. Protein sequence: CASRLGLADNTDTQYF.

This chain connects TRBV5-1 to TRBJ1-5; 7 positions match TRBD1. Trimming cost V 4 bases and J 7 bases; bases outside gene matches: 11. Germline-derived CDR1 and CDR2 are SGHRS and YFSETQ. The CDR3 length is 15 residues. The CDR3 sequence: CASSPVGGWEQPQHF. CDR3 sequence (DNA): TGCGCCAGCAGCCCCGTAGGGGGCTGGGAACAGCCCCAGCATTTT. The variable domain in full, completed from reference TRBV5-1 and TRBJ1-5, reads KAGVTQTPRYLIKTRGQQVTLSCSPISGHRSVSWYQQTPGQGLQFLFEYFSETQRNKGNFPGRFSGRQFSNSRSEMNVSTLELGDSALYLCASSPVGGWEQPQHFGDGTRLSIL.

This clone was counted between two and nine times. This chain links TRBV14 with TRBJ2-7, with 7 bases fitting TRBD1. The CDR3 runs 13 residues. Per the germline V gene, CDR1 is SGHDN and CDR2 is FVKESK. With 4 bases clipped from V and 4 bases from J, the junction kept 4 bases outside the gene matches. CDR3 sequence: CASSRPTGYEQYF. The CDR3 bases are TGTGCCAGCAGCCGTCCGACAGGGTACGAGCAGTACTTC.

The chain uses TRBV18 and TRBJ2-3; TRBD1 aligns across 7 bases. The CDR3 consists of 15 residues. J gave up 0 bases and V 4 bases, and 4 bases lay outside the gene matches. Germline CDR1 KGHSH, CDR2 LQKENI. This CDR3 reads CASSQRQGSTDTQYF. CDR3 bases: TGTGCCAGCTCACAACGACAGGGTAGCACAGATACGCAGTATTTT.

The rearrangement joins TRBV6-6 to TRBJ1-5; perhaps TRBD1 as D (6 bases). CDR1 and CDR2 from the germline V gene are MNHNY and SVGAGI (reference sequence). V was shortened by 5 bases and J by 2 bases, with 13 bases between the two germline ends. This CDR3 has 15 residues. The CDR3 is CASSTNRVRNQPQHF. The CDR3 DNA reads TGTGCCAGCAGTACCAACAGGGTCCGCAATCAGCCCCAGCATTTT.

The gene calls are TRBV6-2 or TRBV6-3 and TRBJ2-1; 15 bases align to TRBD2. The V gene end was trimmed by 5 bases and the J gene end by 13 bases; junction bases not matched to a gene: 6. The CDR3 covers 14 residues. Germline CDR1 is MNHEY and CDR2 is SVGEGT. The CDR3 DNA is TGTGCCAGCAGTGGACTAGCGGGAGGGCCGGGACAGTTCTTC. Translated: CASSGLAGGPGQFF.

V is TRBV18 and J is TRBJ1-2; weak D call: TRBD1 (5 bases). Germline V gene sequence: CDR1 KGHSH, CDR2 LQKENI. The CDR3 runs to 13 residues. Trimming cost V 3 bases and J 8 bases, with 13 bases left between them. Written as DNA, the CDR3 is TGTGCCAGCTCACCTAATGGGCGGGACGGCTACACCTTC. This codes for CASSPNGRDGYTF.